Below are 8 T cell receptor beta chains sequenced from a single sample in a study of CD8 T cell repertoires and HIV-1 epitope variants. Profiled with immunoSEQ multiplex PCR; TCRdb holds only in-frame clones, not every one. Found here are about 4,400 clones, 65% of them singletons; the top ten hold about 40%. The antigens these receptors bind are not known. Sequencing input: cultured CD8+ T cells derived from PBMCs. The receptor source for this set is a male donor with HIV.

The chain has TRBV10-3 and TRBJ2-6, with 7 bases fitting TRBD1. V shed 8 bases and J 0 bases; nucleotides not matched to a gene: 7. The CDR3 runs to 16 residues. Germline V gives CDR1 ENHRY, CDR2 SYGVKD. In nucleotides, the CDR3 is TGTGCCATCTTCGGGACAGACAGCTCTGGGGCCAACGTCCTGACTTTC. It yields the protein CAIFGTDSSGANVLTF.

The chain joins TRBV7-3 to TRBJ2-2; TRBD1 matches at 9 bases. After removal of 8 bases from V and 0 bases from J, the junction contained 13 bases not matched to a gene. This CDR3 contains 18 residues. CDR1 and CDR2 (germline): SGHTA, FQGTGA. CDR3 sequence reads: CASSSPVQGAANTGELFF. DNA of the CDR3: TGTGCCAGCTCAAGTCCGGTACAGGGGGCAGCGAACACCGGGGAGCTGTTTTTT.

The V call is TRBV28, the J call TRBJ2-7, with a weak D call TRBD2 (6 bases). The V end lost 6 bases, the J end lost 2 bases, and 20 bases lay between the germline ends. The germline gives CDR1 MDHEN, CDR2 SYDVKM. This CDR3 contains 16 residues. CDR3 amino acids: CASSLTSGTFAYEQYF. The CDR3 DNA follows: TGTGCCAGCAGCTTAACCTCAGGGACTTTCGCCTACGAGCAGTACTTC. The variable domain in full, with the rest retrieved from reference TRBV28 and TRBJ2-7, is DVKVTQSSRYLVKRTGEKVFLECVQDMDHENMFWYRQDPGLGLRLIYFSYDVKMKEKGDIPEGYSVSREKKERFSLILESASTNQTSMYLCASSLTSGTFAYEQYFGPGTRLTVT.

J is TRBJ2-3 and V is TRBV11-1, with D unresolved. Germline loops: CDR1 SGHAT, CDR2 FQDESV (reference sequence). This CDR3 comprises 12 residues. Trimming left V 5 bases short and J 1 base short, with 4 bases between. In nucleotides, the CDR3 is TGTGCCAGCAGCAGGGGCACAGATACGCAGTATTTT. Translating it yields CASSRGTDTQYF. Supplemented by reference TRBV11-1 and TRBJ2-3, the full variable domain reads EAEVAQSPRYKITEKSQAVAFWCDPISGHATLYWYRQILGQGPELLVQFQDESVVDDSQLPKDRFSAERLKGVDSTLKIQPAELGDSAMYLCASSRGTDTQYFGPGTRLTVL.

CDR3 in DNA: TGTGCCAGCAGCGCGGGACAGGGATACACTGAAGCTTTCTTT. Its protein is CASSAGQGYTEAFF. The chain employs TRBV5-6 and TRBJ1-1, with TRBD1 matching 9 bases. Per the germline V gene, CDR1 is SGHDT and CDR2 is YYEEEE. The CDR3 is 14 amino acids. The junction had 4 bases not matched to a gene; V was cut back by 4 bases and J by 3 bases.

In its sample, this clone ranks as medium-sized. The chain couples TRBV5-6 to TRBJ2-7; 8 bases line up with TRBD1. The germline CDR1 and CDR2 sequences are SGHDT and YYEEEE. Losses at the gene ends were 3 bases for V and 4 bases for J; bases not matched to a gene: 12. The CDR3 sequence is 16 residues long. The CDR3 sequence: CASSWQSTRGLYEQYF. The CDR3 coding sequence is TGTGCCAGCAGCTGGCAGTCGACCAGGGGGCTATACGAGCAGTACTTC.

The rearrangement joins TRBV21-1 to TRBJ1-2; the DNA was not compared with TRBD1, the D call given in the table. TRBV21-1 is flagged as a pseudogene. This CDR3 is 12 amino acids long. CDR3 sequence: CASRDRDHGYTF. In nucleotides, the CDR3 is TGTGCCAGCAGGGACAGGGACCATGGCTACACCTTC.

CDR3 residues: CASSSGQPYEQYF. Written as DNA, the CDR3 is TGTGCCAGTAGTTCGGGACAGCCCTACGAGCAGTACTTC. The chain couples TRBV19 to TRBJ2-7; 7 bases fit TRBD1. CDR1 is LNHDA, CDR2 SQIVND, per germline (reference sequence). Trimming removed 5 bases from V and 2 bases from J; junction bases left unmatched: 3. The CDR3 has 13 residues.